What follows are 20 T cell receptor beta chains derived from one specimen sequenced in a study of shared clonotypes between healthy human individuals. Clones were read by immunoSEQ multiplex PCR, and TCRdb kept only the in-frame ones, dropping some. The table has more than 1.2 million clones, less than 99% seen once. Sequencing was performed on naive CD4+ T cells sorted from blood. The subset is: CD45RA+ positively selected. Every receptor here comes from a man aged 25 to 40 in good health.

The V gene is TRBV29-1, the J gene TRBJ2-5; TRBD2 might be the D (5 bases). The length of the CDR3 is 14 residues. The V gene lost 4 bases and the J gene lost 3 bases, with 15 bases spanning the gap. CDR1 and CDR2 from the germline V gene are SQVTM and ANQGSEA. The CDR3 reads CSVGDPGKEETQYF. The DNA for the CDR3 is TGCAGCGTTGGGGATCCGGGAAAAGAAGAGACCCAGTACTTC.

The chain combines TRBV13 with TRBJ1-3; no definite D call. V was cut by 5 bases and J by 0 bases, with 17 bases left in between. CDR1 and CDR2 (germline): PRHDT, FYEKMQ (reference sequence). This CDR3 is 17 amino acids long. The CDR3 spells CASSPQDGVFSGNTIYF. The CDR3 nucleotides read TGTGCCAGCAGCCCCCAGGACGGAGTTTTCTCTGGAAACACCATATATTTT.

Remarks on this clone: Other DNA sequences in this sample translate to the same CDR3. CDR3: CASSISRSSYEQYF. The DNA of the CDR3 is TGTGCCAGTAGTATCTCCCGGAGCAGCTACGAGCAGTACTTC. This chain joins TRBV19 and TRBJ2-7; D not resolved. Germline V gene sequence: CDR1 LNHDA, CDR2 SQIVND (reference sequence). V shed 3 bases and J shed 3 bases, with 12 bases lying between them. The CDR3 sequence is 14 residues long.

This clone was detected once. V is TRBV25-1 and J is TRBJ2-2, with 11 bases matching TRBD2. The junction had 5 bases not matched to a gene; V was cut back by 8 bases and J by 0 bases. The germline CDR1 and CDR2 sequences are MGHDK and SYGVNS. The CDR3 length is 16 residues. The CDR3 nucleotides read TGTGCCAGCTCTGGACTAGCGGGTACGAACACCGGGGAGCTGTTTTTT. The encoded protein is CASSGLAGTNTGELFF.

This sequence joins TRBV18 and TRBJ2-2, with D perhaps matching TRBD1 or TRBD2 (5 bases each). V shed 4 bases and J shed 3 bases, with 12 bases lying between them. The CDR3 consists of 15 residues. Germline CDR1 reads KGHSH; CDR2 reads LQKENI. The CDR3 DNA reads TGTGCCAGCTCACAGAGGGACGGCTACACCGGGGAGCTGTTTTTT. It codes for CASSQRDGYTGELFF.

DNA of the CDR3: TGTGCCAGCATGGACCCGGGAGGGGCCTACGAGCAGTACTTC. Residues: CASMDPGGAYEQYF. This chain connects TRBV28 to TRBJ2-7; TRBD2 aligns across 8 bases. After removal of 7 bases from V and 2 bases from J, the junction contained 7 bases not matched to a gene. The length of the CDR3 is 14 residues. The germline V gene has CDR1 MDHEN and CDR2 SYDVKM.

The chain uses TRBV18 and TRBJ2-3; TRBD1 matches 7 bases. CDR3 length: 14 residues. Unmatched junction bases numbered 7, after V lost 8 bases and J lost 2 bases. Looked up from germline, CDR1 is KGHSH and CDR2 is LQKENI. The CDR3 sequence is CASLMGQTTDTQYF. Written as DNA, the CDR3 is TGTGCCAGCCTAATGGGACAGACCACAGATACGCAGTATTTT.

Remarks on this clone: At the DNA level, this CDR3 is encoded by other sequences in the same sample as well. The chain links TRBV11-2 to TRBJ2-7; D gene ambiguous. Germline values: CDR1 SGHAT, CDR2 FQNNGV. The V gene lost 0 bases and the J gene lost 4 bases, with 4 bases spanning the gap. The CDR3 is made up of 12 amino acids. Here the CDR3 DNA reads TGTGCCAGCAGCTTAGACCTTTACGAGCAGTACTTC. Residues: CASSLDLYEQYF.

The chain joins TRBV7-2 to TRBJ2-1; no reliable D call. Germline V gives CDR1 SGHTA, CDR2 FQGNSA. Between the trimmed V and J ends, which lost 1 base and 9 bases, there was a span of 10 bases. This CDR3 has 13 amino acids. This CDR3 is CASSLVTGGEQFF. The CDR3 DNA reads TGTGCCAGCAGCTTAGTAACGGGTGGTGAGCAGTTCTTC.

The gene calls are TRBV18 and TRBJ2-7; D perhaps matches TRBD2 (5 bases). V shed 6 bases and J shed 3 bases, with 9 bases lying between them. Germline CDR1 KGHSH, CDR2 LQKENI. This CDR3 region has 12 residues. The CDR3 spells CASSLGDYEQYF. DNA of the CDR3: TGTGCCAGCTCCCTCGGGGACTACGAGCAGTACTTC.

The rearrangement links TRBV18 to TRBJ1-4; a weak D match, TRBD1 (5 bases). In germline, CDR1 is KGHSH, CDR2 LQKENI. The CDR3 consists of 16 residues. The germline V and J ends were trimmed by 3 bases and 4 bases, with 15 bases remaining between them. The CDR3, as DNA: TGTGCCAGCTCACCCCCCTCACAGGCCTTTAATGAAAAACTGTTTTTT. Translation gives CASSPPSQAFNEKLFF.

This chain joins TRBV7-9 and TRBJ2-2; D call uncertain. Germline CDR1 SEHNR, CDR2 FQNEAQ (reference sequence). Deletions cut 3 bases from V and 0 bases from J, with 5 bases between. The CDR3 is made up of 14 amino acids. In nucleotides, the CDR3 is TGTGCCAGCAGCTTCGGTGCGAACACCGGGGAGCTGTTTTTT. This encodes CASSFGANTGELFF.

The CDR3 DNA is TGTGTCAGAAGCCGGGACAGGGGTTTTGGCTACACCTTC. Translation gives CVRSRDRGFGYTF. The rearrangement uses TRBV7-5 and TRBJ1-2; the listed D gene, TRBD1, was not tested against the DNA. TRBV7-5 is deemed a pseudogene. This CDR3 is built from 13 residues.

The chain joins TRBV7-9 to TRBJ1-5; maybe TRBD1 (5 bases). The length of the CDR3 is 15 residues. Germline assignment: CDR1 SEHNR and CDR2 FQNEAQ (reference sequence). V was shortened by 4 bases and J by 4 bases, with 14 bases between the two germline ends. The CDR3 DNA reads TGTGCCAGCAGCTCCGGACAAGGGAATAATCAGCCCCAGCATTTT. Residues: CASSSGQGNNQPQHF. Full variable domain (remainder filled in from reference TRBV7-9 and TRBJ1-5): DTGVSQNPRHKITKRGQNVTFRCDPISEHNRLYWYRQTLGQGPEFLTYFQNEAQLEKSRLLSDRFSAERPKGSFSTLEIQRTEQGDSAMYLCASSSGQGNNQPQHFGDGTRLSIL.

The chain uses TRBV11-3 and TRBJ2-2; TRBD1 matches 10 bases. V dropped 5 bases and J dropped 3; count of bases not matched to a gene: 3. The CDR3 sequence is 15 residues long. CDR1 and CDR2 (germline): SGHNT, YENEEA. This CDR3 is CASSAGTGDTGELFF. The DNA for the CDR3 is TGTGCCAGCAGCGCCGGGACAGGGGACACCGGGGAGCTGTTTTTT.

This chain links TRBV19 with TRBJ1-1; TRBD1 matches 7 bases. CDR1 is LNHDA and CDR2 is SQIVND in the germline V gene (reference sequence). The CDR3 consists of 13 residues. Germline trimming cut 8 bases from V and 5 bases from J; bases unmatched to any gene: 8. The DNA of the CDR3 is TGTGCCAGTGCGAACACAGGGGAGACTGAAGCTTTCTTT. Translated, it gives CASANTGETEAFF.

The CDR3 DNA follows: TGTGCCAGCAGCTTGGGACTAGCGGGAGCCTATGAGCAGTTCTTC. It yields the protein CASSLGLAGAYEQFF. This chain uses TRBV5-6 with TRBJ2-1; TRBD2 matches at 12 bases. CDR3 length: 15 residues. Germline trimming cut 0 bases from V and 8 bases from J; bases unmatched to any gene: 3. Germline V gene lookup returns CDR1 SGHDT and CDR2 YYEEEE.

V usage is TRBV15 and J usage is TRBJ1-1, with a weak D call TRBD1 (5 bases). The CDR3 is made up of 16 amino acids. V was trimmed by 4 bases and J by 1 base, leaving 16 bases between them. Germline-derived CDR1 and CDR2 are LNHNV and YYDKDF (reference sequence). The CDR3 sequence: CATSTINVGRNTEAFF. DNA for the CDR3: TGTGCCACCAGCACAATAAATGTGGGACGGAACACTGAAGCTTTCTTT. Full variable domain (remainder filled in from reference TRBV15 and TRBJ1-1): DAMVIQNPRYQVTQFGKPVTLSCSQTLNHNVMYWYQQKSSQAPKLLFHYYDKDFNNEADTPDNFQSRRPNTSFCFLDIRSPGLGDTAMYLCATSTINVGRNTEAFFGQGTRLTVV.

The chain is built from TRBV11-2 and TRBJ2-2, with 7 nucleotides matching TRBD1. The germline V gene has CDR1 SGHAT and CDR2 FQNNGV. The length of the CDR3 is 15 residues. J gave up 3 bases and V 5 bases, and 6 bases lay outside the gene matches. The CDR3 nucleotides are TGTGCCAGCAGCACCGGGACAGACTACACCGGGGAGCTGTTTTTT. It codes for CASSTGTDYTGELFF.

V is TRBV5-1 and J is TRBJ2-2; the match to TRBD1 covers 11 bases. The CDR3 has 14 amino acids. The ends lost 5 bases at V and 7 bases at J; junction bases unmatched: 4. The germline V gene has CDR1 SGHRS and CDR2 YFSETQ. DNA of the CDR3: TGCGCCAGCAGTGGACAGGGGGCCGGCGGGGAGCTGTTTTTT. As protein: CASSGQGAGGELFF.